This note documents a single T cell receptor beta chain sequence. The junction had 6 bases not matched to a gene; V was cut back by 8 bases and J by 1 base. The germline gives CDR1 MNHEY, CDR2 SMNVEV (reference sequence). The CDR3 runs 16 residues. One to two pinch biopsies were taken from the rectum during colonoscopy. The data were produced by immunoSEQ multiplex PCR, yet TCRdb's version contains in-frame clones alone and is incomplete. Found here are 10,000 to 13,000 clones, 65% to 90% of them singletons; the top ten hold approximately 3.6%. The data are from a study of pediatric ulcerative colitis.

Sample: gut tissue. This receptor was identified in a girl aged 10 to 17 who was a control in a study of pediatric ulcerative colitis. J is TRBJ2-6 and V is TRBV27; 9 nucleotides line up with TRBD2. The CDR3 nucleotides are TGTGCCAGCGCTAGCGGGATATCTTCTGGGGCCAACGTCCTGACTTTC. It codes for CASASGISSGANVLTF. Full variable domain (rest looked up from reference TRBV27 and TRBJ2-6): EAQVTQNPRYLITVTGKKLTVTCSQNMNHEYMSWYRQDPGLGLRQIYYSMNVEVTDKGDVPEGYKVSRKEKRNFPLILESPSPNQTSLYFCASASGISSGANVLTFGAGSRLTVL.